This entry is about one TCR beta chain. Its antigen is unknown. This entry is derived from a study of radiotherapy plus CTLA-4 blockade in lung cancer. Study summary: Patients showed objective responses in 15% to 20% of cases and disease control in just over 30%.

Study results and caveats: Interferon-beta and early blood T cell clone dynamics reportedly predicted response best.

V was cut by 5 bases and J by 5 bases, with 15 bases left in between. The CDR3 is 14 amino acids. Germline CDR1 is SEHNR and CDR2 is FQNEAQ (reference sequence). Method: immunoSEQ multiplex PCR; TCRdb's copy keeps in-frame clones and lacks some. Of about 97,000 clones listed, 65% to 75% are singletons. This TCR was sampled from a human donor with non-small cell lung cancer who had a partial response to radiotherapy plus ipilimumab. Some clones in this sample may be carry-over from other donors' samples. The source was peripheral blood, collected from a patient treated with radiotherapy plus ipilimumab. The chain carries TRBV7-9 and TRBJ1-1, with D perhaps matching TRBD1 (6 bases). In DNA form, the CDR3 reads TGTGCCAGCAGCGCCTTACAGGGTTCAACTGAAGCTTTCTTT. Translating gives CASSALQGSTEAFF.